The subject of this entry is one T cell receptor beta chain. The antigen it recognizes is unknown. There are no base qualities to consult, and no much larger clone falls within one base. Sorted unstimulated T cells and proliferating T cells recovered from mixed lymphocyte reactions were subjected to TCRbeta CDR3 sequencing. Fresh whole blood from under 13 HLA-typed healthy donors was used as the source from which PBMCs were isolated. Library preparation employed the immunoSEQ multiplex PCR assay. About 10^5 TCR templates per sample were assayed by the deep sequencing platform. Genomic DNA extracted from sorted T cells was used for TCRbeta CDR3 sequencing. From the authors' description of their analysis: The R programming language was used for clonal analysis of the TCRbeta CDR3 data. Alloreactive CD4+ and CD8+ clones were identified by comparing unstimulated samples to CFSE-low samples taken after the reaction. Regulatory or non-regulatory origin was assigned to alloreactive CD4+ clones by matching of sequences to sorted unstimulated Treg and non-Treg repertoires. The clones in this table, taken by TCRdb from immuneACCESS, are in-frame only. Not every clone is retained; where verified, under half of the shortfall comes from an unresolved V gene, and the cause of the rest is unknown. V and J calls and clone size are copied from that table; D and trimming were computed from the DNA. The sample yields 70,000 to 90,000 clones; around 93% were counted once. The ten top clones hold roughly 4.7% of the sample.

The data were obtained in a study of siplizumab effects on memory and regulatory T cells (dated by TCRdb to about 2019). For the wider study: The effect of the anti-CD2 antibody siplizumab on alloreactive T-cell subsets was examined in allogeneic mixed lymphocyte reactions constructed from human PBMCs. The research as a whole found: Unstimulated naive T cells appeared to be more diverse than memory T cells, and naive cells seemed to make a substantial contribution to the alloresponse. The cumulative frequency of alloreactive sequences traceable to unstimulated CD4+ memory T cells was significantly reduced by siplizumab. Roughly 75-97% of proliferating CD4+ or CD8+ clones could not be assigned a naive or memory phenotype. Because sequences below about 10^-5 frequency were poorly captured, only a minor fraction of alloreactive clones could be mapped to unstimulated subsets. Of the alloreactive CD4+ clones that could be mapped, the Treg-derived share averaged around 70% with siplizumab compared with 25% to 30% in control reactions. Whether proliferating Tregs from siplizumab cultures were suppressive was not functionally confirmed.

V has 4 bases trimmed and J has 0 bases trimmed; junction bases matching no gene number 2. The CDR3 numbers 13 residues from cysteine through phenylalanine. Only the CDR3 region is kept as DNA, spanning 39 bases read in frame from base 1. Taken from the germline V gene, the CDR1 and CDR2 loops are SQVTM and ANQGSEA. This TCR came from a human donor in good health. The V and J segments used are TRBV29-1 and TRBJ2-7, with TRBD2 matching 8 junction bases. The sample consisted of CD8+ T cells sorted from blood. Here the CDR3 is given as CSVGGGSSYEQYF. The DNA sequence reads TGCAGCGTTGGCGGGGGGAGCTCCTACGAGCAGTACTTC.